This T cell receptor beta chain appears in the sequencing data of a study of CXCR3-negative and CXCR3-positive naive CD8 T cells (dated by TCRdb to between 2018 and 2021). In terms of the full investigation: In total, around 140 million TRB reads were obtained, corresponding to roughly 1.5 +/- 0.3 million reads per library. Data from 11 donors, pooled across two independent experiments, went into the diversity and physicochemical repertoire analyses. Naive subsets from roughly 5 donors and memory cells from 3 donors were included in the TRBV-TRBJ cluster analysis. The paper as a whole reports these results and caveats: Freshly isolated PBMCs were used for most assays because CXCR3 expression partially decreased after cryopreservation. Because surface CD5, which is linked to self-reactivity in mice, was comparable between the naive subsets, TCR interaction strength was also inferred from the physicochemical properties of TRB CDR3s. Within the same donor, TRBV-TRBJ usage looked similar between naive CXCR3-negative and CXCR3-positive cells, but memory cells had distinct patterns. Repertoire diversity was comparably high in both naive subsets but much lower in memory CD8+ T cells. Compared with CXCR3-negative naive cells, CXCR3-positive naive cells had TRB CDR3s with higher hydrophobicity (lower Kidera factor 4), lower energy, and higher strength and volume indices.

Each CD8+ T cell subset was flow-sorted in triplicate, with roughly 330,000 cells per subset placed directly into RLT lysis buffer. To keep memory contaminants out, a stringent definition of naive CD8+ T cells was applied: CD45RO-CCR7+CD27+CD95-. Using standard density gradient centrifugation, peripheral blood mononuclear cells were isolated from buffy coats. A FACSAria III was used to flow-sort naive CXCR3-negative and CXCR3-positive CD8+ T cells. Total RNA was extracted from sorted cells using an RNeasy Mini Kit. The sequencer listed for this sample is NextSeq 550. The Human TCR Profiling Kit (MiLaboratory) was used to prepare UMI-labeled 5' RACE TRB cDNA libraries. The full amount of extracted RNA was used for cDNA synthesis, and the full amount of resulting cDNA was used for PCR amplification. The libraries were made side by side, with each library going through the same number of PCR cycles. The authors processed their data as follows. With a requirement of at least two reads per UMI, MIGEC and MiXCR extracted about 56,000 +/- 9,600 unique UMI-labeled TRB cDNA molecules per library. On average, roughly 40,000 +/- 10,000 functional in-frame TRB CDR3 nucleotide clonotypes lacking stop codons were found per library. After each sample was downsampled to 5000 UMI-labeled TRB molecules, VDJtools was used to calculate diversity metrics such as normalized Shannon-Wiener and Chao1. VDJtools was used to calculate clonotype-size-weighted physicochemical properties of the central five CDR3 residues, namely interaction energy, strength, volume and Kidera factor 4. Following TCRdb reprocessing, every CDR3 protein sequence forms one entry, and DNA is not provided. The V and J calls here are based on TCRdb, not the publication. The sample table holds 100,000 to 150,000 distinct CDR3 sequences. 0.45% to 0.6% of the sample comes from the top ten.

The CDR3 goes from the cysteine to the phenylalanine over 16 residues. DNA for this receptor is not on file. The germline V gene gives CDR1 as SNHLY and CDR2 as FYNNEI. As concerns this clonotype: Its antigen remains undetermined.

This sequence uses TRBV2 and TRBJ2-1. The TCR sequence derives from a human donor in good health. Some clones in this sample may be carry-over from other donors' samples. Sequenced input: naive CXCR3- CD8+ T cells from blood. Read against the paper, the sample's cell subset or site label means: CD45RO-CCR7+CD27+CD95- naive CD8+ T cells lacking CXCR3 (TNR3-). The CDR3 region has the sequence CASSSQAPLNRGEQFF.